This T cell receptor beta chain came from a study of T cells in Graves' hyperthyroidism and ophthalmopathy. Ten or more counts support this clonotype. What it binds is unknown. This CDR3 spans 14 amino acids. The ends were cut back, 3 bases at V and 3 bases at J, with 9 bases in the middle. Study-wide findings and caveats: Among thyroid clonotypes expanded above 0.001, most also appeared in blood. Separating ophthalmopathy from stable hyperthyroidism was achieved by a 13 V-J model.

Subjects aged 18 to 65 presented with newly diagnosed hyperthyroidism of less than 2 months' duration. Clinical symptoms, serum thyroxine, TRAb, thyroid ultrasound and orbital computed tomography established diagnosis. It was RNA transcripts that yielded the amplified TCR beta CDR3 regions. The TCR CDR3 first-round RT-PCR relied on the HTBI primer set. Using its own MiXCR run on the multiplex PCR reads, TCRdb lists one record per CDR3 protein. The data show about 480,000 distinct CDR3 sequences, with around an eighth seen just once and under 20% held by the top ten. J is TRBJ2-1 and V is TRBV12-3 or TRBV12-4; D gene ambiguous. The sequenced sample consisted of blood. The TCR comes from a woman between 18 and 29 years old with Graves' hyperthyroidism. This chain's CDR3 is CASSLRTNYNEQFF. The CDR3 coding sequence is TGTGCCAGCAGTTTGAGAACCAACTACAATGAGCAGTTCTTC.